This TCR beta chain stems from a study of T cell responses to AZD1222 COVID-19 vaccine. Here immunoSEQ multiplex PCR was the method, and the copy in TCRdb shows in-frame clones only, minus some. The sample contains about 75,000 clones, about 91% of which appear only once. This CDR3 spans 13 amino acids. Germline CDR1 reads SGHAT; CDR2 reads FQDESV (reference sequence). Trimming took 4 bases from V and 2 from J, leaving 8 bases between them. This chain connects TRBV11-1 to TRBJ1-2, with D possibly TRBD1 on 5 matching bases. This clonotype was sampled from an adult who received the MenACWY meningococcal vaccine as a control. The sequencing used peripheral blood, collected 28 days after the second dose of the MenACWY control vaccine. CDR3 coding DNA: TGTGCCAGCAGCTCCCAGGGCAACTATGGCTACACCTTC. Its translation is CASSSQGNYGYTF.